The clone carrying this TCR beta chain came up many times. Antigen unknown. TCRdb reprocessed the RACE reads with MiXCR, giving one entry per CDR3 protein. The sample lists tens of thousands of distinct CDR3 sequences, roughly 12% occurring once. The time point is: patch test 1, 2 weeks after DPC sensitization. Treatment of the sample: therapeutic diphenylcyclopropenone sensitization with weekly scalp DPC. This sample stems from a study of human T cells and chemical hapten exposure. Overall study results and limits: The immune response of these alopecia patients might not match healthy individuals'.

The germline V gene encodes CDR1 MNHEY and CDR2 SVGEGT. J was trimmed by 0 bases and V by 6 bases; bases with no gene match: 10. This CDR3 spans 18 amino acids. The genes are TRBV6-2 or TRBV6-3 and TRBJ2-1; 11 positions match TRBD2. The receptor comes from a woman aged 60 to 75 with alopecia areata. Some clones in this sample may be carry-over from other donors' samples. The sequenced sample was whole blood, obtained in connection with sensitization to the hapten diphenylcyclopropenone (DPC). Here the CDR3 reads CASRPLAGGTSSYNEQFF. Written as DNA, the CDR3 is TGTGCCAGCAGACCGCTAGCGGGGGGCACTAGCTCCTACAATGAGCAGTTCTTC.